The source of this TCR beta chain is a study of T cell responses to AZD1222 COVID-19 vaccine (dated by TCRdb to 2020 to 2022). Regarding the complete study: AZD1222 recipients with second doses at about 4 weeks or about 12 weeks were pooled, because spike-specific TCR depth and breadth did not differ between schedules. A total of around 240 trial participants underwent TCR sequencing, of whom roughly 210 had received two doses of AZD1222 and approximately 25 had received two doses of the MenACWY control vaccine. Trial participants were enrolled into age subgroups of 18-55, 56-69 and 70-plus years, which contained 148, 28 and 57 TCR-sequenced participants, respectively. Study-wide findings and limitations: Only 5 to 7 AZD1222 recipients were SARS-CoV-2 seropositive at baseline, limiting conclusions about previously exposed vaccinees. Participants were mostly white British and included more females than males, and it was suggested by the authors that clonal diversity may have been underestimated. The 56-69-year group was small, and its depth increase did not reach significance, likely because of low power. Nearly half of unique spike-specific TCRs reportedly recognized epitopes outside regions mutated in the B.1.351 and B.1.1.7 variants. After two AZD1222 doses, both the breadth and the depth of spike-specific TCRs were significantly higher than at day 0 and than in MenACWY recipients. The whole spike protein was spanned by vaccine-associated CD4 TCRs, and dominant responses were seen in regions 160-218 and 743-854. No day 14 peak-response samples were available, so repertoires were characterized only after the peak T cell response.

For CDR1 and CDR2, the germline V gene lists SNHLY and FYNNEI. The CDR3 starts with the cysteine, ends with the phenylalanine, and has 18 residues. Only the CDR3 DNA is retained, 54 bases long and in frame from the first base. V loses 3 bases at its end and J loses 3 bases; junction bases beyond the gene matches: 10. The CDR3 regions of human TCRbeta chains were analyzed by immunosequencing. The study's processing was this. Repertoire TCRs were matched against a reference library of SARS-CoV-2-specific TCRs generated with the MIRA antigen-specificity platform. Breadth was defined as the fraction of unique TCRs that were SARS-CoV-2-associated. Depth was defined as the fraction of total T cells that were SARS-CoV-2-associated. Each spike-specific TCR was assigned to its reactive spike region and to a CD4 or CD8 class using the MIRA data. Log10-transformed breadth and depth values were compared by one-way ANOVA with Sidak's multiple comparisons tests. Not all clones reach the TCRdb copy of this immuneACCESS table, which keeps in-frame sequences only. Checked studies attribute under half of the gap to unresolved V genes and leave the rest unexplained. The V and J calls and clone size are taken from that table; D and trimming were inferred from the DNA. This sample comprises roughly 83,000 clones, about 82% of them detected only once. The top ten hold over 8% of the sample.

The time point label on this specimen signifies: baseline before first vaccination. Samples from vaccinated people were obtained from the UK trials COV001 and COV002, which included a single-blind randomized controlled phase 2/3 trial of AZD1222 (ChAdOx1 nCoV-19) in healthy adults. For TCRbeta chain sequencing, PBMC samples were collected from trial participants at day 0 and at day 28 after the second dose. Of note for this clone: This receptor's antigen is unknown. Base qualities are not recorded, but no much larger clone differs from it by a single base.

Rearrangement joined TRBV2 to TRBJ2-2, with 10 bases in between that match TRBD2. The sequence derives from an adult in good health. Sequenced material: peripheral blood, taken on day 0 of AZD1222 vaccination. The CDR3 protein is CASSEGFSGGSHTGELFF. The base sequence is TGTGCCAGCAGTGAGGGTTTTAGCGGGGGGTCCCACACCGGGGAGCTGTTTTTT.